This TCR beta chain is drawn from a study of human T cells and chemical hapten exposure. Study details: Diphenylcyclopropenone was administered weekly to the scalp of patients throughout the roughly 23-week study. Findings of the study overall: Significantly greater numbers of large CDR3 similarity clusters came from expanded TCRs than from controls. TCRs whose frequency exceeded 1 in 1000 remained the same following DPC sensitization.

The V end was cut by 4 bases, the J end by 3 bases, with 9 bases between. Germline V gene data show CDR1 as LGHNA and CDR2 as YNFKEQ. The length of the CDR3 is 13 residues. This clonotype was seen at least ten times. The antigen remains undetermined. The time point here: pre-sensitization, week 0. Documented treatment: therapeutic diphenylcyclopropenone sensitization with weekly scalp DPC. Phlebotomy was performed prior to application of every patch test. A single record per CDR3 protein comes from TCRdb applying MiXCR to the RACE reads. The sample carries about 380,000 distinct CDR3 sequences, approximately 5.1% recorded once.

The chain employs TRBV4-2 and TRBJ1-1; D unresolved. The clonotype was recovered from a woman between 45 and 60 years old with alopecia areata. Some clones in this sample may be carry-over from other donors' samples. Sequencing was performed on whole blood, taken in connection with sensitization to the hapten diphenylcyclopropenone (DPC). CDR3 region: CASSPAGDTEAFF. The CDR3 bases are TGTGCCAGCAGCCCAGCAGGAGACACTGAAGCTTTCTTT.